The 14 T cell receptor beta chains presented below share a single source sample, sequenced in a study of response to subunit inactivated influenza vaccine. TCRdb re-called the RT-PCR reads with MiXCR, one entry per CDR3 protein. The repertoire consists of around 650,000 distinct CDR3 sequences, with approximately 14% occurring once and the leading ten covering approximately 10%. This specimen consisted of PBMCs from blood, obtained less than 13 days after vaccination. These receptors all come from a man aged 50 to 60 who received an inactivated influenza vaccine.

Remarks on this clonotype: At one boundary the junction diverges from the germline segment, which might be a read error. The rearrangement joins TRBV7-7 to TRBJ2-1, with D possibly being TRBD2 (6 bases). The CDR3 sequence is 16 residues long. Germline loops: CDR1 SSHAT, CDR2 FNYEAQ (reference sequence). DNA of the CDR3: TGTGCTAGCAGCCGGGACGGGGGTAGCTCCTACAATGAGCAGTTCTTC. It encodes CASSRDGGSSYNEQFF.

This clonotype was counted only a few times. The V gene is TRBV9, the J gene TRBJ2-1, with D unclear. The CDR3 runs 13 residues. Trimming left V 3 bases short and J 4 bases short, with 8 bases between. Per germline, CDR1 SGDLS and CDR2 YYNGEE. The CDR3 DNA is TGTGCCAGCAGCGAAACCGCGTACAATGAGCAGTTCTTC. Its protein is CASSETAYNEQFF.

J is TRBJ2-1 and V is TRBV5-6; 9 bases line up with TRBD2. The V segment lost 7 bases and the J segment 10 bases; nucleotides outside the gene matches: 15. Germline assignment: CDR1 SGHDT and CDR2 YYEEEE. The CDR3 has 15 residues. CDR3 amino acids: CASSDMTSGSLEQFF. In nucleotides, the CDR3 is TGTGCCAGCTCCGACATGACTAGCGGCAGTTTAGAGCAGTTCTTC.

The CDR3 is CASSQDVASGRAHRQFF. The CDR3 bases are TGTGCCAGCAGCCAAGATGTCGCGAGCGGGAGGGCTCATCGGCAGTTCTTC. The chain carries TRBV14 and TRBJ2-1; 10 positions match TRBD2. With V trimmed by 0 bases and J by 12 bases, 14 bases remained unmatched. The CDR3 extends over 17 amino acids. Per germline, CDR1 SGHDN and CDR2 FVKESK. Full variable domain (rest looked up from reference TRBV14 and TRBJ2-1): EAGVTQFPSHSVIEKGQTVTLRCDPISGHDNLYWYRRVMGKEIKFLLHFVKESKQDESGMPNNRFLAERTGGTYSTLKVQPAELEDSGVYFCASSQDVASGRAHRQFFGPGTRLTVL.

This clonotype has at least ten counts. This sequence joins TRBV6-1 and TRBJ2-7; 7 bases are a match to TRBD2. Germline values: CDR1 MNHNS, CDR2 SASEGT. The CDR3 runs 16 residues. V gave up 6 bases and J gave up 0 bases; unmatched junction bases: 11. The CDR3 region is CASSRILAAPSYEQYF. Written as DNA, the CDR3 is TGTGCCAGCAGCCGAATCCTAGCGGCTCCCTCCTACGAGCAGTACTTC.

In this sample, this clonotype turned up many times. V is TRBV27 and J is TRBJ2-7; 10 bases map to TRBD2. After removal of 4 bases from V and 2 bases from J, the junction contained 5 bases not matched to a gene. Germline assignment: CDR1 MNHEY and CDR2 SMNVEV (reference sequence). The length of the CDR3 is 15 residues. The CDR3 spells CASSSPSGGAYEQYF. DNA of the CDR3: TGTGCCAGCAGTTCCCCAAGCGGGGGGGCCTACGAGCAGTACTTC.

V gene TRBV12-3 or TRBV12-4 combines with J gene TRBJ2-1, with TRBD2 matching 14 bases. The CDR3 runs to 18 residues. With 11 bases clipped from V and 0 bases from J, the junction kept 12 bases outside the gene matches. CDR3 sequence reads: CACYHGTSGGSSYNEQFF. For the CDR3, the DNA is TGTGCCTGCTATCACGGGACTAGCGGGGGTAGCTCCTACAATGAGCAGTTCTTC.

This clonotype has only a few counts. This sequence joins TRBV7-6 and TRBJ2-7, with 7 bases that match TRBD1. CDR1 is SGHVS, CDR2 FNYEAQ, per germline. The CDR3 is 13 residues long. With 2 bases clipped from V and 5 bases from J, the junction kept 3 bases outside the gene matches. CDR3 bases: TGTGCCAGCAGCTTATGGGACAGTGACGAGCAGTACTTC. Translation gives CASSLWDSDEQYF.

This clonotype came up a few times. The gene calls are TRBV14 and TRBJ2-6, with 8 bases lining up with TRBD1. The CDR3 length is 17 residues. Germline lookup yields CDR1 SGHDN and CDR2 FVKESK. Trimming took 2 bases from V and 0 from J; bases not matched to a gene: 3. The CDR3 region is CASSQRTGFSGANVLTF. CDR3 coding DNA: TGTGCCAGCAGCCAACGGACAGGGTTCTCTGGGGCCAACGTCCTGACTTTC.

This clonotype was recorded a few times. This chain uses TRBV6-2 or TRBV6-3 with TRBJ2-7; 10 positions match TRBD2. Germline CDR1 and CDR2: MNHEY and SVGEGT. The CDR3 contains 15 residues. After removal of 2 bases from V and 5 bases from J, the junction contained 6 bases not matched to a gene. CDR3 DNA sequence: TGTGCCAGCAGTTACGGCGCTAGCGGGAGCAACGAGCAGTACTTC. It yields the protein CASSYGASGSNEQYF.

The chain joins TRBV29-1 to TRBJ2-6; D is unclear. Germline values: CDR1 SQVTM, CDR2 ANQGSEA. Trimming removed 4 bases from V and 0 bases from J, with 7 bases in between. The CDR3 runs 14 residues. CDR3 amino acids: CSVAPGSGANVLTF. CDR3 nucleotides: TGCAGCGTTGCCCCCGGCTCTGGGGCCAACGTCCTGACTTTC.

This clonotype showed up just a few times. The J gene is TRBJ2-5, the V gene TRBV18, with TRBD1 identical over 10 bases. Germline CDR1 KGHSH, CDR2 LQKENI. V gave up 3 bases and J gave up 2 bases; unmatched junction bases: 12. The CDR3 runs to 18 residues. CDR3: CASSPQPGQGWGQETQYF. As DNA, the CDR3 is TGTGCCAGCTCACCTCAGCCGGGACAGGGGTGGGGTCAAGAGACCCAGTACTTC. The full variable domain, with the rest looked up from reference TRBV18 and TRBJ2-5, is NAGVMQNPRHLVRRRGQEARLRCSPMKGHSHVYWYRQLPEEGLKFMVYLQKENIIDESGMPKERFSAEFPKEGPSILRIQQVVRGDSAAYFCASSPQPGQGWGQETQYFGPGTRLLVL.

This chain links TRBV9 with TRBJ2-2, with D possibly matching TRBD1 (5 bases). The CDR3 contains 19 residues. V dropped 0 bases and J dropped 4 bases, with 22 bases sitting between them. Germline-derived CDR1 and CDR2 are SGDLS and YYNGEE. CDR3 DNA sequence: TGTGCCAGCAGCGTAGACTCCCCGTGGGTAGGGGCTGTCACCGGGGAGCTGTTTTTT. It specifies CASSVDSPWVGAVTGELFF.

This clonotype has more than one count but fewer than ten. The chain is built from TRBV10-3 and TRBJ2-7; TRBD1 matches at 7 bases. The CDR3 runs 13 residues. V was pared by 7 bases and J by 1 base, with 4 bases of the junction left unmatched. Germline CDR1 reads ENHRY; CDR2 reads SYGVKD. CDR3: CAITIQGSYEQYF. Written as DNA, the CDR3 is TGTGCCATCACTATACAGGGGTCCTACGAGCAGTACTTC.